This T cell receptor beta chain comes out of a study of T cell responses to AZD1222 COVID-19 vaccine. Study details: Second-dose intervals near 4 or 12 weeks were combined.

Study-level findings and limits: Only six or seven AZD1222 recipients tested seropositive at baseline. Clonal diversity was possibly underestimated, and white British individuals and females predominated among donors.

Germline V lookup: CDR1 SGHVS, CDR2 FQNEAQ. V was clipped by 1 base and J by 7 bases, with 7 bases between them. This CDR3 has 12 amino acids. A word on this clone: Its target is unknown.

Clones were read by immunoSEQ multiplex PCR, and TCRdb kept only the in-frame ones, dropping some. The sample contains 90,000 to 120,000 clones, over 90% of which appear only once. The material sequenced was peripheral blood, taken on day 0 of AZD1222 vaccination. The J gene is TRBJ1-1, the V gene TRBV7-8; D is uncertain. This TCR was recovered from an adult in good health. The CDR3, as DNA: TGTGCCAGCAGCTTAGAGTATGGTGAAGCTTTCTTT. This encodes CASSLEYGEAFF. Full variable domain (rest looked up from reference TRBV7-8 and TRBJ1-1): GAGVSQSPRYKVAKRGQDVALRCDPISGHVSLFWYQQALGQGPEFLTYFQNEAQLDKSGLPSDRFFAERPEGSVSTLKIQRTQQEDSAVYLCASSLEYGEAFFGQGTRLTVV.